This T cell receptor beta chain was documented in a study of shared clonotypes between healthy human individuals (dated by TCRdb to 2018 to 2020). About the study as a whole: A couple of women and a few men aged 18 to 49 years were included in the cohort. For each donor, CD4 naive and CD4 memory were each run on three plates, CD8 naive on two plates, and CD8 memory on one plate. The study deeply sequenced blood TCR repertoires of five healthy adults to estimate repertoire size and the extent of clonotype sharing between individuals. Libraries were prepared and TCR repertoires were sequenced by different laboratories using diverse techniques, in order to increase sequencing depth and limit assay-specific biases. Leukapheresis yielded between about 0.8 and 9.5 billion PBMCs per donor.

Beyond this particular receptor, the publication reports: The small number of donors limited the genetic and exposure-history diversity represented. Clonotypes shared by all four sorted-subset donors showed higher generation probabilities than non-shared clonotypes. Sampling was limited to blood, and TCR repertoires in tissue likely differ from TCR repertoires in blood. Sharing across a handful of donors was observed for about 5% of naive CD4, 3% to 3.5% of naive CD8, about 2.3% of memory CD4, and roughly 0.4% of memory CD8 clonotypes. Naive subsets generally had larger estimated clonotype richness than memory subsets did. Even with the large sequencing depth, rarefaction of the sorted-subset datasets indicated that sequencing was incomplete. Pairwise subsampling indicated that sequencing depth was expected to affect the degree of clonotype sharing among donors.

As regards this clone: No antigen is known for it. Per-nucleotide qualities are absent, and no much larger clonotype sits a single base away.

Using the deep immunoSEQ assay, TCR CDR3 regions were amplified from genomic DNA by multiplex PCR. Genomic DNA extracted from each cell subset was distributed evenly over all wells of several immunoSEQ 96-well plates, and each plate served as one replicate. For sorted subsets, 200 to 250 ng of genomic DNA, equivalent to some 33,000 T cell genomes, went into each replicate PCR. Purified libraries were quantified with a Qubit 3.0 fluorometer, sized on a Bioanalyzer 2100, and re-quantified with the KAPA Library Quantification kit. A separate single-read 150-cycle Illumina NextSeq 550 flow cell was used to sequence each immunoSEQ 96-well plate. As for the authors' bioinformatics: Because only junctional sequences without quality scores were contained in the immunoSEQ output, filtering matching that applied to full-length reads could not be performed. To assign V/J genes and CDR3, sequences were annotated using PyIR, a Python wrapper for IgBLAST v1.9, with IMGT germline references. Reads were filtered out if the reads had weak V/J assignments (E-value above 1e-6), no CDR3, stop codons, out-of-frame junctions, or ambiguous translated residues. V3J clonotypes were defined as sequences sharing an identical inferred V gene, J gene, and CDR3 amino acid sequence. To compute the percentage overlap between repertoires, the number of shared unique clonotypes was divided by the size of the smaller repertoire. Richness of each repertoire was evaluated using RTK rarefaction, the Chao1 estimator, and Recon v2.1 estimates of unobserved clonotypes. OLGA was used to compute generation probabilities for all TCRbeta clonotypes that the gDNA method yielded from a few donors. TCRdb took over this immuneACCESS table, retaining in-frame rearrangements with V and J assigned. Such tables are incomplete; in checked studies, under half of the missing clones stem from an unresolved V gene, and the remainder is unexplained. V and J calls and clone size are given by that table; D and trimming were obtained from the DNA. This sample holds roughly 650,000 clones; roughly 97% were observed only once. The ten largest account for about 0.06% of the sample.

The donors were healthy, HIV-negative adults with no recently reported acute infections or vaccinations. All donors were Caucasian adults living in Nashville, Tennessee, USA. CD4+ T cells were enriched by magnetic negative selection; naive cells were then positively selected on CD45RA, and the negative fraction formed the memory subset. Blood was obtained by leukapheresis, after which PBMCs were separated by Ficoll-Histopaque density gradient centrifugation and cryopreserved in liquid nitrogen vapor phase. Analytical flow cytometry was used to check the purity and quantity of every magnetically sorted T cell population. From each sorted fraction, genomic DNA was isolated and quantified by UV absorbance on a Nanodrop 2000c. The germline V gene yields MGHRA for CDR1 and YSYEKL for CDR2. The CDR3 measures 14 amino acids from cysteine to phenylalanine. The only DNA kept is the CDR3, 42 bases in frame from the first base. Compared with germline, V lacks 3 bases and J lacks 5 bases; bases without a gene match: 5.

This TCR derives from a woman aged 30 to 39 in good health. The chain employs TRBV4-1 and TRBJ2-7; the central 9 bases match TRBD1. Sequencing input: naive CD4+ T cells sorted from blood. Reading the label with the study, this specimen's cell subset or site is: CD45RA+ positively selected. The CDR3 sequence is CASSHRTGAHEQYF. The nucleotide sequence is TGCGCCAGCAGCCACAGGACAGGGGCCCACGAGCAGTACTTC.